A selection of T cell receptor beta chains follows, all from one sample in a study of blood T cell repertoires in COVID-19. Sequencing used immunoSEQ multiplex PCR; TCRdb keeps in-frame clones, though not all of them. This table holds about 130,000 clones, around four fifths found once. Sequences were obtained from peripheral blood. These TCRs come from a man in his sixties with acute or convalescent COVID-19. Each CDR3 is given with its conserved first and last residue.

V gene: TRBV6-5
CDR3 protein: CASSYSSGPQETQYF

V gene: TRBV10-2
CDR3 protein: CASRTRTSGTGELFF

V gene: TRBV7-9
CDR3 protein: CASSLRGWDTEAFF

V gene: TRBV30
CDR3 protein: CAWSVLGGWEQYF

V gene: TRBV6-4
CDR3 protein: CASSPGQGTQPQHF

V gene: TRBV1
CDR3 protein: CTSSQDPTRLAGGFYEQYF

V gene: TRBV6-5
CDR3 protein: CASSRGAISYEQYF

V gene: TRBV27
CDR3 protein: CASSFSHWRDRVSSYEQYF

V gene: TRBV28
CDR3 protein: CASSPTTGTGVSMNTEAFF

V gene: TRBV27
CDR3 protein: CASSFNQGSIYGYTF

V gene: TRBV7-8
CDR3 protein: CASSLTTLYEQYF

V gene: TRBV11-1
CDR3 protein: CASSLARTGGLVGELFF

V gene: TRBV28
CDR3 protein: CASRFHSGRYNEQFF

V gene: TRBV10-1
CDR3 protein: CASILTSPGYNEQFF

V gene: TRBV28
CDR3 protein: CAVQGAANEKLFF

V gene: TRBV20-1
CDR3 protein: CSARAGYEQYF

V gene: TRBV6-5
CDR3 protein: CASSYSLAGGIETQYF

V gene: TRBV4-1
CDR3 protein: CASSQYGTGATDTQYF

V gene: TRBV29-1
CDR3 protein: CSVEAGRNQPQHF

V gene: TRBV14
CDR3 protein: CASGQGLNTEAFF

V gene: TRBV29-1
CDR3 protein: CSGTGGGTDTQYF

V gene: TRBV2
CDR3 protein: CASSLSVQGEQFF

V gene: TRBV24-1
CDR3 protein: CATSAGGRGYTF

V gene: TRBV11-3
CDR3 protein: CASSLIGGETQYF

V gene: TRBV6-2/TRBV6-3
CDR3 protein: CASSSGQGYGYTF

V gene: TRBV5-1
CDR3 protein: CASSPDGGEDEQYF

V gene: TRBV7-9
CDR3 protein: CASSLIAGDTDTQYF

V gene: TRBV28
CDR3 protein: CASSLPIRQGPNTEAFF

V gene: TRBV2
CDR3 protein: CASSETGGNYGYTF